The present TCR beta chain was sequenced within a study of T cell responses to AZD1222 COVID-19 vaccine. Study-wide findings and caveats: Baseline seropositivity occurred in only a handful of AZD1222 recipients. The study sampled repertoires only after the peak T cell response. Reportedly, nearly half of unique spike TCRs recognized epitopes outside B.1.351/B.1.1.7 mutations.

Some clones are missing from TCRdb's copy, which holds only in-frame ones; the method was immunoSEQ multiplex PCR. Of tens of thousands of clones listed, around 80% are singletons. This CDR3 region has 12 residues. Germline CDR1 SGHDN, CDR2 FVKESK. The germline V and J ends were trimmed by 4 bases and 6 bases, with 10 bases remaining between them. In the case of this clone: Its antigen is still unknown.

Some second doses came at about 4 weeks and others at about 12 weeks; these were pooled. This specimen consisted of peripheral blood, obtained 28 days after the second AZD1222 dose. This sequence joins TRBV14 and TRBJ2-7; the D is unclear. The sequence was obtained from an adult who received the AZD1222 COVID-19 vaccine. The CDR3 DNA follows: TGTGCCAGCAGCCCAAGTGGGATCGAGCAGTACTTC. This translates into CASSPSGIEQYF.